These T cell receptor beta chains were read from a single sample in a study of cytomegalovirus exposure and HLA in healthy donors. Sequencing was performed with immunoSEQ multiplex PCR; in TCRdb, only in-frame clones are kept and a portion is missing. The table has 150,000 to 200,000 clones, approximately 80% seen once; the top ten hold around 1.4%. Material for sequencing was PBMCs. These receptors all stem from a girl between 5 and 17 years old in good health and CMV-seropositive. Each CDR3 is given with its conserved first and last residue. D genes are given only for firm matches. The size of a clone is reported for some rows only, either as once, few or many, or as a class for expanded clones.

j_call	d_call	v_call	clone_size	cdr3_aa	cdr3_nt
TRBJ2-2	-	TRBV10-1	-	CASSGRQGTSGELFF	TGCGCCAGCAGTGGCCGCCAGGGGACGAGCGGGGAGCTGTTTTTT
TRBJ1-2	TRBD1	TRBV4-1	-	CASSLGRDRGLEYGYTF	TGCGCCAGCAGCCTGGGCCGGGACAGGGGACTCGAATATGGCTACACCTTC
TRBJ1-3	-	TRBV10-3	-	CAISSTLSSGNTIYF	TGTGCCATCAGTTCGACTCTCTCCTCTGGAAACACCATATATTTT
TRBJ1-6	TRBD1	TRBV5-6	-	CASSRGTGDRNSPLHF	TGTGCCAGCAGCCGCGGGACAGGGGACCGTAATTCACCCCTCCACTTT
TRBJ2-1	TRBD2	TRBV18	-	CASSPPSGASYNEQFF	TGTGCCAGCTCACCACCTAGCGGGGCCTCCTACAATGAGCAGTTCTTC
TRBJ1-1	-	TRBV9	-	CASSVASWYDTEAFF	TGTGCCAGCAGCGTAGCTAGTTGGTACGACACTGAAGCTTTCTTT
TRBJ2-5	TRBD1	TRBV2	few	CASIQGGETQYF	TGTGCCAGCATACAGGGGGGAGAGACCCAGTACTTC
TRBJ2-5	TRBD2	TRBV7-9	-	CASSSYRLAGARQETQYF	TGTGCCAGCAGCTCTTATAGGCTAGCGGGAGCGAGGCAAGAGACCCAGTACTTC
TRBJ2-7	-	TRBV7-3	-	CASSLGLRSYEQYF	TGTGCCAGCAGCTTAGGTCTGCGCTCCTACGAGCAGTACTTC
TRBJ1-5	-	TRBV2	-	CASSHRDGFDSNQPQHF	TGTGCCAGCAGTCACAGGGACGGATTTGATAGCAATCAGCCCCAGCATTTT
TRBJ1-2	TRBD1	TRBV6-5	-	CASSTRDSGNYGYTF	TGTGCCAGCAGTACCCGGGACAGCGGTAACTATGGCTACACCTTC
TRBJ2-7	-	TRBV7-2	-	CASSLAGGSYEQYF	TGTGCCAGCAGCTTAGCAGGGGGCTCCTACGAGCAGTACTTC
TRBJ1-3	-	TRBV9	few	CASSSRGGDLTGNTIYF	TGTGCCAGCAGCTCTCGAGGGGGAGACTTGACTGGAAACACCATATATTTT
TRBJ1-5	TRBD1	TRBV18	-	CASSEHRDSQPQHF	TGTGCCAGCTCAGAGCACAGGGACAGTCAGCCCCAGCATTTT
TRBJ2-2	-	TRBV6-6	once	CASSRQLNTGELFF	TGTGCCAGCAGTCGACAGCTGAACACCGGGGAGCTGTTTTTT
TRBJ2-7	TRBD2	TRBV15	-	CATSSHQRLAGMSYEQYF	TGTGCCACCAGCAGTCACCAACGACTAGCGGGGATGTCCTACGAGCAGTACTTC
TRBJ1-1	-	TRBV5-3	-	CARSLVTEAFF	TGTGCCAGAAGCTTGGTTACAGAAGCTTTCTTT
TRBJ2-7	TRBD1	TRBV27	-	CASGTGGHYEQYF	TGTGCCAGCGGGACAGGGGGCCACTACGAGCAGTACTTC
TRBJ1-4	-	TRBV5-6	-	CASSLRWYRDEKLFF	TGTGCCAGCAGCTTGCGTTGGTACAGGGATGAAAAACTGTTTTTT
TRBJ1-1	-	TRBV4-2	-	CASSQARGNTEAFF	TGTGCCAGCAGCCAAGCGCGGGGAAACACTGAAGCTTTCTTT
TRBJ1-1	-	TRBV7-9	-	CASSPEGVEAFF	TGTGCCAGCAGCCCGGAGGGAGTTGAAGCTTTCTTT
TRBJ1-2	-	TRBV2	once	CASSPQVDYGYTF	TGTGCCAGCAGTCCGCAGGTCGACTATGGCTACACCTTC
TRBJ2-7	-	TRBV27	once	CASSTTVFSYEQYF	TGTGCCAGCAGTACGACAGTCTTCTCCTACGAGCAGTACTTC
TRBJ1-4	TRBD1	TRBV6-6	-	CASSYRGLNEKLFF	TGTGCCAGCAGTTACAGGGGGCTAAATGAAAAACTGTTTTTT
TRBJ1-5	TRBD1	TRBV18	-	CASQQGLNNQPQHF	TGTGCCAGCCAACAGGGGTTGAACAATCAGCCCCAGCATTTT
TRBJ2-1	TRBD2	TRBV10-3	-	CAISPGLVYNEQFF	TGTGCCATCAGTCCGGGACTAGTTTACAATGAGCAGTTCTTC
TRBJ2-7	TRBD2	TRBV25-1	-	CASSAGGWGSYEQYF	TGTGCCAGCAGTGCCGGGGGGTGGGGATCCTACGAGCAGTACTTC
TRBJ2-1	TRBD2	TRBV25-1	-	CASSFLAGGGYNEQFF	TGTGCCAGCAGTTTCCTAGCGGGAGGGGGCTACAATGAGCAGTTCTTC
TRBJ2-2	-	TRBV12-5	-	CASGLVHPGAVTGELFF	TGTGCTAGTGGTTTGGTACACCCGGGAGCGGTAACCGGGGAGCTGTTTTTT
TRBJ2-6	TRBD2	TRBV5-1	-	CASSFVLGGGSGANVLTF	TGCGCCAGCAGCTTCGTTCTAGGCGGGGGCTCTGGGGCCAACGTCCTGACTTTC
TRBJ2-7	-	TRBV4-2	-	CASSGRTERLIYEQYF	TGTGCCAGCAGCGGCCGGACAGAACGACTTATCTACGAGCAGTACTTC
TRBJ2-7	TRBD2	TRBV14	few	CASSQDRAGGETYEQYF	TGTGCCAGCAGCCAAGATAGGGCGGGAGGGGAAACCTACGAGCAGTACTTC
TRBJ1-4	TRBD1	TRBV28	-	CASSSGQGPNEKLFF	TGTGCCAGCAGTTCTGGACAGGGGCCGAATGAAAAACTGTTTTTT
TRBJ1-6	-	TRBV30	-	CAWQLGSSYNSPLHF	TGTGCCTGGCAACTTGGGAGCTCCTATAATTCACCCCTCCACTTT
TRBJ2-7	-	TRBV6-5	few	CASSNLRGFDEQYF	TGTGCCAGCAGTAACCTCCGGGGGTTCGACGAGCAGTACTTC
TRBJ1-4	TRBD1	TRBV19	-	CASSLDRALTNEKLFF	TGTGCCAGTAGCCTGGACAGGGCGTTGACTAATGAAAAACTGTTTTTT
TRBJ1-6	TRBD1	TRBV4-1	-	CASSQLSTRLSGGISPLHF	TGCGCCAGCAGCCAATTATCAACTAGGCTGTCAGGGGGTATTTCACCCCTCCACTTT
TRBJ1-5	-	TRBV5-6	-	CASSRNQNQPQHF	TGTGCCAGCAGCCGAAACCAGAATCAGCCCCAGCATTTT
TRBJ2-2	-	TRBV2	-	CASSVGLATNTGELFF	TGTGCCAGCAGTGTAGGGCTAGCGACTAACACCGGGGAGCTGTTTTTT
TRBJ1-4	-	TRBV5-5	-	CESEGLNEKLFF	TGTGAGAGCGAGGGTCTCAATGAAAAACTGTTTTTT
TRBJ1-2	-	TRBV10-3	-	CAISGNRNGYTF	TGTGCCATCAGTGGAAACAGGAATGGCTACACCTTC
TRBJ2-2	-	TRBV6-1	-	CASRTTSTGELFF	TGTGCCAGCAGGACTACTAGCACCGGGGAGCTGTTTTTT
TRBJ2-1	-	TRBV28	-	CASSSLAVNEQFF	TGTGCCAGCAGTTCCCTGGCAGTCAATGAGCAGTTCTTC
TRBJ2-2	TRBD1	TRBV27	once	CASSSGQGSVVTGELFF	TGTGCCAGCAGTTCGGGACAGGGAAGCGTGGTGACCGGGGAGCTGTTTTTT
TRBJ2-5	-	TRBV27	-	CASSFRETQYF	TGTGCCAGCAGTTTTCGGGAGACCCAGTACTTC
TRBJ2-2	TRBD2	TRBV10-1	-	CASSESTGLADTGELFF	TGCGCCAGCAGTGAGTCGACGGGACTAGCGGACACCGGGGAGCTGTTTTTT
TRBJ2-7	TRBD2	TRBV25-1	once	CASSDLPSSGRAGEQYF	TGTGCCAGCAGTGATCTCCCCTCTAGCGGGAGGGCCGGCGAGCAGTACTTC
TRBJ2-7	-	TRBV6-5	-	CASSYSGVSLEQYF	TGTGCCAGCAGTTACTCAGGAGTTTCGCTCGAGCAGTACTTC
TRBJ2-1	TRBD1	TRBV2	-	CASSEGRGQGSLNEQFF	TGTGCCAGCAGTGAGGGGAGAGGACAGGGGAGTTTGAATGAGCAGTTCTTC
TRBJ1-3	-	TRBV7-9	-	CASEKPYSGNTIYF	TGTGCCAGCGAGAAGCCATACTCTGGAAACACCATATATTTT